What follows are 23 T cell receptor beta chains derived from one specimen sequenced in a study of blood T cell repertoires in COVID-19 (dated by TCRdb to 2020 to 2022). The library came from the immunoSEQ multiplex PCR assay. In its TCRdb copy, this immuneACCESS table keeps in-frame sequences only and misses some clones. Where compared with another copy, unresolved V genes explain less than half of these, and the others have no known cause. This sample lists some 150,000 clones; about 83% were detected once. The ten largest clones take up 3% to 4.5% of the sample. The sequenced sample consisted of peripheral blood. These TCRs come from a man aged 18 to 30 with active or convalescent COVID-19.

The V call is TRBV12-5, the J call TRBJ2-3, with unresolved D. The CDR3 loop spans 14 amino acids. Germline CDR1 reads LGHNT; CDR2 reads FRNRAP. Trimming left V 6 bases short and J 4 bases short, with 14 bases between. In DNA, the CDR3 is TGTGCTAGTGGCCTCCTAGAAATCGCAGATACGCAGTATTTT. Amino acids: CASGLLEIADTQYF. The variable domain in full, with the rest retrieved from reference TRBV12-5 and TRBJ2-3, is DARVTQTPRHKVTEMGQEVTMRCQPILGHNTVFWYRQTMMQGLELLAYFRNRAPLDDSGMPKDRFSAEMPDATLATLKIQPSEPRDSAVYFCASGLLEIADTQYFGPGTRLTVL.

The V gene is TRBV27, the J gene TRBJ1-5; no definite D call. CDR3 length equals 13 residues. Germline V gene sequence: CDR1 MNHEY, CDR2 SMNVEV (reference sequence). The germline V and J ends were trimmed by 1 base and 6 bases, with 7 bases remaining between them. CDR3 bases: TGTGCCAGCAGTTTATACCTGGCTCAGCCCCAGCATTTT. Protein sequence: CASSLYLAQPQHF.

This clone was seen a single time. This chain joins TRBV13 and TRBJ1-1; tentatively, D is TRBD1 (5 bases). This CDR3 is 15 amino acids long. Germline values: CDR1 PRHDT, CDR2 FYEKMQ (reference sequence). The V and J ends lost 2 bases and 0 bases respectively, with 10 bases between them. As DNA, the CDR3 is TGTGCCAGCAGCTTATTTGGGGGGATGAACACTGAAGCTTTCTTT. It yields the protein CASSLFGGMNTEAFF.

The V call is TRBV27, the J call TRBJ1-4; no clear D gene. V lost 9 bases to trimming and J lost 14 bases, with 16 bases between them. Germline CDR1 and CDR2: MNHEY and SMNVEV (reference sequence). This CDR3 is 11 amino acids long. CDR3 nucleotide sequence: TGTGCCAGACCCCTCCGGGGTGGGCTGTTTTTT. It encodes CARPLRGGLFF.

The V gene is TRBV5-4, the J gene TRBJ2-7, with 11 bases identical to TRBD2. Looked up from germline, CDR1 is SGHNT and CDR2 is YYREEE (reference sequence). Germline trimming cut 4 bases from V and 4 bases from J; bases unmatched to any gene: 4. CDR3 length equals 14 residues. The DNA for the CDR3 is TGTGCCAGCAGCCACACTAGCGGGAGTTACGAGCAGTACTTC. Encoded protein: CASSHTSGSYEQYF.

The CDR3 spells CAVGSLNTEAFF. For the CDR3, the DNA is TGTGCCGTGGGGAGCCTGAACACTGAAGCTTTCTTT. The V and J genes are TRBV27 and TRBJ1-1, with D uncertain. Germline-derived CDR1 and CDR2 are MNHEY and SMNVEV (reference sequence). This CDR3 region has 12 residues. Trimming left V 11 bases short and J 0 bases short, with 10 bases between.

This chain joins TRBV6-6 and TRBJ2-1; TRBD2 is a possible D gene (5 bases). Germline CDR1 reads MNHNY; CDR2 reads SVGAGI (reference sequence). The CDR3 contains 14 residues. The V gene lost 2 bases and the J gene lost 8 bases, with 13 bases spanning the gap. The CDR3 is CASSYREKPYEQFF. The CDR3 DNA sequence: TGTGCCAGCAGTTACCGGGAAAAGCCCTATGAGCAGTTCTTC.

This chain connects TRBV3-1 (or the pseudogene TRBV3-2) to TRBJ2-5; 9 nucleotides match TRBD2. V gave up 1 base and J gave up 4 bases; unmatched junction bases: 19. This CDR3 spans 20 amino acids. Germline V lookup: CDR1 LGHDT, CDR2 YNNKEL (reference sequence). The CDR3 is CASSQGWAGGPIGGLETQYF. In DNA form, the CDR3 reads TGTGCCAGCAGCCAAGGTTGGGCGGGAGGGCCAATCGGTGGTTTAGAGACCCAGTACTTC.

CDR3 loop: CAISSGGSMNTEAFF. The CDR3 bases are TGTGCCATCAGTTCAGGGGGCTCTATGAACACTGAAGCTTTCTTT. V gene TRBV10-3 combines with J gene TRBJ1-1; TRBD1 matches 8 bases. The germline CDR1 and CDR2 sequences are ENHRY and SYGVKD. V lost 5 bases, J lost 0 bases, and 5 bases stayed unmatched. The CDR3 contains 15 residues.

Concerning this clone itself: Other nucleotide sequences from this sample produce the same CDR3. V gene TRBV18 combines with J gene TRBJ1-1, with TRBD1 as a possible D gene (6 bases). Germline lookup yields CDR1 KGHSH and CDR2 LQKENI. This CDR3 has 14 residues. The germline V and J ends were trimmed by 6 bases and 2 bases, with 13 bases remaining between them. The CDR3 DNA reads TGTGCCAGCTCCCCGAACAGGGTCAACACTGAAGCTTTCTTT. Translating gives CASSPNRVNTEAFF.

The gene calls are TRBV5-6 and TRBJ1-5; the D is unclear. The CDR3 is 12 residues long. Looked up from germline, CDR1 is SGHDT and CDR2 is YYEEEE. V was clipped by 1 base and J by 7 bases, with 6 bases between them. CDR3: CASSLHSQPQHF. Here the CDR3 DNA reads TGTGCCAGCAGCTTGCACAGCCAGCCCCAGCATTTT.

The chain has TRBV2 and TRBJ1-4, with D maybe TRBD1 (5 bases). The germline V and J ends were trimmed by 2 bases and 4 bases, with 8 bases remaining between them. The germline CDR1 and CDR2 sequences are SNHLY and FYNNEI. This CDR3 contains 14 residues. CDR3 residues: CASSEQGNNEKLFF. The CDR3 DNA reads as TGTGCCAGCAGTGAACAGGGAAATAATGAAAAACTGTTTTTT.

The CDR3 DNA follows: TGCGCCAGCAGCCGCCTACGCCCCCTGACAGAGAACACTGAAGCTTTCTTT. It is translated as CASSRLRPLTENTEAFF. The chain uses TRBV4-1 and TRBJ1-1; D possibly corresponds to TRBD1 (5 bases). Deletions cut 4 bases from V and 1 base from J, with 19 bases between. This CDR3 has 17 amino acids. Germline loops: CDR1 MGHRA, CDR2 YSYEKL.

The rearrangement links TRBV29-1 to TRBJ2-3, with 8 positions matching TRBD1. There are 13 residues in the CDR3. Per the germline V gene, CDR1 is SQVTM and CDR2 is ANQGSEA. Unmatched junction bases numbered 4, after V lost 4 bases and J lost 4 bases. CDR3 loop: CSVARGRADTQYF. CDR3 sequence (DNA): TGCAGCGTTGCCAGGGGGCGGGCAGATACGCAGTATTTT.

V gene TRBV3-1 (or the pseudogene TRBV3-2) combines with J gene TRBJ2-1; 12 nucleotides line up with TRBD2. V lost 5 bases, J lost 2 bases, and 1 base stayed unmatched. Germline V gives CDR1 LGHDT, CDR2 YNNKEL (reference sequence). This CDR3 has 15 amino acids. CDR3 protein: CASSASGGAYNEQFF. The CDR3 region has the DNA TGTGCCAGCAGCGCTAGCGGGGGGGCCTACAATGAGCAGTTCTTC.

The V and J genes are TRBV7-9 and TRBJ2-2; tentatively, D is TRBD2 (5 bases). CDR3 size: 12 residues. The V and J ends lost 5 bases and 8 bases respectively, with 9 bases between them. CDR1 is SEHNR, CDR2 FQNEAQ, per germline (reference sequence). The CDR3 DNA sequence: TGTGCCAGCAGCGACGGGGTGGGGGAGCTGTTTTTT. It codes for CASSDGVGELFF.

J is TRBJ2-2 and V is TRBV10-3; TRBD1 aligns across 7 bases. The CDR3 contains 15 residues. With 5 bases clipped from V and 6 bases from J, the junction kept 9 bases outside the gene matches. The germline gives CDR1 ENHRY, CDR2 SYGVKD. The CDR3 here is CAISLGGARAGELFF. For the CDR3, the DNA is TGTGCCATCAGTTTAGGGGGCGCCAGGGCCGGGGAGCTGTTTTTT.

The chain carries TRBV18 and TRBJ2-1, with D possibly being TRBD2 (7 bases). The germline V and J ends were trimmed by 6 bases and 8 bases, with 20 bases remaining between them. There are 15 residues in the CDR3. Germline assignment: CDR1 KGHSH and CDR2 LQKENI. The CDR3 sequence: CASSPRGGGADEQFF. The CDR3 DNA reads TGTGCCAGCTCGCCCCGAGGGGGGGGTGCGGATGAGCAGTTCTTC. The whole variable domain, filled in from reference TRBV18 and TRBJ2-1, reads NAGVMQNPRHLVRRRGQEARLRCSPMKGHSHVYWYRQLPEEGLKFMVYLQKENIIDESGMPKERFSAEFPKEGPSILRIQQVVRGDSAAYFCASSPRGGGADEQFFGPGTRLTVL.

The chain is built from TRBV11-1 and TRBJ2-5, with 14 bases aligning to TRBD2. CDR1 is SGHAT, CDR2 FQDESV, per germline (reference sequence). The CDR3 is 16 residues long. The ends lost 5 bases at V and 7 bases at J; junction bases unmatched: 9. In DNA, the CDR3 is TGTGCCAGCAGCCCCGGGACTAGCGGGAGACGGGGGACCCAGTACTTC. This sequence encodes CASSPGTSGRRGTQYF.

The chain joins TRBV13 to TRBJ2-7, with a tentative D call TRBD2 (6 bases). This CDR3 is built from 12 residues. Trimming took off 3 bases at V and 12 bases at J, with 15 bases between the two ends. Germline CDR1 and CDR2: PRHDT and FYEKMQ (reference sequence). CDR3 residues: CASSFRATGLYF. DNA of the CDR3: TGTGCCAGCAGCTTCAGGGCCACGGGACTGTACTTC.

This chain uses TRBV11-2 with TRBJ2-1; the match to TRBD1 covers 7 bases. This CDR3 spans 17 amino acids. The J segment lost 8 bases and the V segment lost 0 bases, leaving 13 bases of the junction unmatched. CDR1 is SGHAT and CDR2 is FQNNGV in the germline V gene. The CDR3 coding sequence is TGTGCCAGCAGCTTAGACGGGGTCGGGACAGTTAGCTATGAGCAGTTCTTC. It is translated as CASSLDGVGTVSYEQFF.

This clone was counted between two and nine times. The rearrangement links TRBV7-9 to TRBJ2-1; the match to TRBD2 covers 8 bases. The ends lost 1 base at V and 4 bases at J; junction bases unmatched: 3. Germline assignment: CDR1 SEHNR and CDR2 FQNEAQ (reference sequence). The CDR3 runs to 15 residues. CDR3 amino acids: CASSLVASGYNEQFF. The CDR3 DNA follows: TGTGCCAGCAGCTTAGTGGCTAGCGGGTACAATGAGCAGTTCTTC.

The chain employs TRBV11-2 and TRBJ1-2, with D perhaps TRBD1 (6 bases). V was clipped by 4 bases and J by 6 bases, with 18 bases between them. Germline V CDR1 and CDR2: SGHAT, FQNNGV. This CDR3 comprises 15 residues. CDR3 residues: CASSSATGPKDGYTF. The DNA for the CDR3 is TGTGCCAGCAGCTCGGCGACAGGTCCTAAGGATGGCTACACCTTC.